A selection of T cell receptor beta chains follows, all from one sample in a study of blood T cell repertoires in COVID-19. Profiling relied on immunoSEQ multiplex PCR, and the TCRdb table lists in-frame clones only, not all of them. The data hold about 110,000 clones, with roughly 83% observed a single time. Sequenced: peripheral blood. The origin of the receptors is a woman in her 70s with acute or convalescent COVID-19. Both conserved end residues are part of each CDR3. D genes are given only for firm matches. Where a row states a size, it is once, few, many or the class of an expanded clone; other rows omit it.

NA	NA	TRBV29-1	TRBJ2-2	TGCAGCGTCAAGTCCGGAGGGGCCGGGGAGCTGTTTTTT	CSVKSGGAGELFF
TRBD1	NA	TRBV18	TRBJ1-2	TGTGCCAGCTCAATCAGGCAGGGGGCGGATGGCTACACCTTC	CASSIRQGADGYTF
NA	NA	TRBV3-1/TRBV3-2	TRBJ1-5	TGTGCCAGCAGCCAGTCGATACGGGGCAATCAGCCCCAGCATTTT	CASSQSIRGNQPQHF
NA	NA	TRBV9	TRBJ2-2	TGTGCCAGCACCGTTGGGGGGGCCCTCACCGGGGAGCTGTTTTTT	CASTVGGALTGELFF
NA	medium-sized	TRBV7-6	TRBJ1-1	TGTGCCAGCAGCCTCAGTCTGAACACTGAAGCTTTCTTT	CASSLSLNTEAFF
TRBD1	NA	TRBV19	TRBJ1-1	TGTGCCAGTAGTATAGTAGGGGGCGTAGGCACTGAAGCTTTCTTT	CASSIVGGVGTEAFF
NA	NA	TRBV9	TRBJ1-2	TGTGCCAGCAGTCTCGGGGTGAGGAGGGTATGGGATGGCTACACCTTC	CASSLGVRRVWDGYTF
NA	once	TRBV6-5	TRBJ2-2	TGTGCCAGCAGTTACCCCCCAGGGCTTGGCACCGGGGAGCTGTTTTTT	CASSYPPGLGTGELFF
TRBD2	NA	TRBV5-1	TRBJ2-7	TGCGCCAGCAGCCAGGTGAGCGGGGGGGCCGGCCACGAGCAGTACTTC	CASSQVSGGAGHEQYF
NA	once	TRBV4-1	TRBJ2-1	TGCGCCAGCAGCCGACAGGTCCCGGAACCGTACAATGAGCAGTTCTTC	CASSRQVPEPYNEQFF
TRBD1	NA	TRBV5-1	TRBJ1-1	TGCGCCAGCAGTCCCCGCGGCCAGGGGGAGGCTGAAGCTTTCTTT	CASSPRGQGEAEAFF
NA	NA	TRBV5-1	TRBJ2-1	TGCGCCAGCAGCTTCAGGGACTTCTACAATGAGCAGTTCTTC	CASSFRDFYNEQFF
NA	few	TRBV19	TRBJ1-4	TGTGCCAGTAAAAGAGACCAGGGAGGGGAAAAACTGTTTTTT	CASKRDQGGEKLFF
NA	NA	TRBV5-4	TRBJ1-4	TGTGCCAGCAGCCCGGGACACCGTAATGAAAAACTGTTTTTT	CASSPGHRNEKLFF
TRBD2	NA	TRBV3-1/TRBV3-2	TRBJ2-1	TGTGCCAGCAGCCAAGGGACTAGCGGGAGCTCGGAGCAGTTCTTC	CASSQGTSGSSEQFF
TRBD2	NA	TRBV11-3	TRBJ2-1	TGTGCCAGCAGCTTAGGCGGGGGGGCCAATGAGCAGTTCTTC	CASSLGGGANEQFF
TRBD1	once	TRBV4-1	TRBJ2-1	TGCGCCAGCAGCATACAGGGGGCGGACTACAATGAGCAGTTCTTC	CASSIQGADYNEQFF
NA	NA	TRBV6-5	TRBJ1-1	TGTGCCAGCAAGGTAACAGTGAACACTGAAGCTTTCTTT	CASKVTVNTEAFF
TRBD1	NA	TRBV11-2	TRBJ2-7	TGTGCCAGCAGCTTAGACCTGCTCGGACAGGGGTTGGGAGAGCAGTACTTC	CASSLDLLGQGLGEQYF
NA	few	TRBV5-1	TRBJ2-5	TGCGCCAGCAGCTTGGGGCAGTCTGAGACCCAGTACTTC	CASSLGQSETQYF
NA	NA	TRBV28	TRBJ1-1	TGTGCCAGCAGTTCATCGACAGGAATGAACACTGAAGCTTTCTTT	CASSSSTGMNTEAFF
NA	NA	TRBV28	TRBJ1-3	TGTGCCAGCAGTCCACAGGTCCCAGGAAACACCATATATTTT	CASSPQVPGNTIYF
TRBD1	NA	TRBV29-1	TRBJ1-5	TGCAGCGAGCGTACAGGGGCTTATAGCAATCAGCCCCAGCATTTT	CSERTGAYSNQPQHF
NA	NA	TRBV3-1/TRBV3-2	TRBJ2-5	TGTGCCAGCAGCCAACGCAGGGGAAGTCAGACCCAGTACTTC	CASSQRRGSQTQYF
TRBD1	NA	TRBV3-1/TRBV3-2	TRBJ1-5	TGTGCCAGCAGCCTGACAGGGCCCAATCAGCCCCAGCATTTT	CASSLTGPNQPQHF
TRBD2	NA	TRBV4-2	TRBJ2-5	TGTGCCAGCAGCCAAGGAGTAGCGGGGGCCGGACCCCAAGAGACCCAGTACTTC	CASSQGVAGAGPQETQYF
NA	once	TRBV5-4	TRBJ1-1	TGTGCCAGCAGCTTGGGTCAGGTGAACACTGAAGCTTTCTTT	CASSLGQVNTEAFF
NA	NA	TRBV29-1	TRBJ2-7	TGCAGCGTTGTTGGACAATCCTACGAGCAGTACTTC	CSVVGQSYEQYF
TRBD1	NA	TRBV30	TRBJ2-7	TGTGCCTCGAGGACAGGGAACGAGCAGTACTTC	CASRTGNEQYF
TRBD2	NA	TRBV2	TRBJ2-3	TGTGCCAGCAGTGCACTAGCGGGAGGAACAGATACGCAGTATTTT	CASSALAGGTDTQYF
NA	NA	TRBV6-5	TRBJ1-4	TGTGCCAGCAGTTACGGCCAGTTTAATGAAAAACTGTTTTTT	CASSYGQFNEKLFF
NA	NA	TRBV29-1	TRBJ1-4	TGCAGCGTTGAGGGGGAGGGCGGCGAAAAACTGTTTTTT	CSVEGEGGEKLFF
NA	NA	TRBV12-3/TRBV12-4	TRBJ1-2	TGTGCCAGCAGTTTGGGGGGGCAGGATGGCTACACCTTC	CASSLGGQDGYTF
NA	NA	TRBV7-8	TRBJ1-6	TGTGCCAGCAGCTTAGGAGGATCAGGGCAGTCACCCCTCCACTTT	CASSLGGSGQSPLHF
TRBD1	NA	TRBV5-1	TRBJ2-6	TGCGCCAGCAGCTCGCCGGGACAGGGGGCCGGGGCCAACGTCCTGACTTTC	CASSSPGQGAGANVLTF
TRBD1	NA	TRBV11-3	TRBJ1-1	TGTGCCAGCAGCCCACAGGGGGCGAACACTGAAGCTTTCTTT	CASSPQGANTEAFF
NA	NA	TRBV5-1	TRBJ2-1	TGCGCCAGCCGGCCCGGGGGTCCCAATGAGCAGTTCTTC	CASRPGGPNEQFF
NA	NA	TRBV29-1	TRBJ2-1	TGCAGCGCCCCCCGCCTGGACAGTTACAATGAGCAGTTCTTC	CSAPRLDSYNEQFF
TRBD2	NA	TRBV6-5	TRBJ2-5	TGTGCCAGCAGAAAAGCGGGACGAGAGACCCAGTACTTC	CASRKAGRETQYF
TRBD1	NA	TRBV19	TRBJ1-1	TGTGCCAGTAGTATTTTGGGACAGGAAGCTTTCTTT	CASSILGQEAFF
NA	NA	TRBV7-9	TRBJ2-2	TGTGCCAGCAGCTTAGCCCAGACCACGGGAACCGGGGAGCTGTTTTTT	CASSLAQTTGTGELFF
NA	NA	TRBV7-2	TRBJ2-1	TGTGCCAGCAGCTTCCGGGAGAGGAGGAATGAGCAGTTCTTC	CASSFRERRNEQFF
TRBD1	NA	TRBV5-1	TRBJ2-5	TGCGCCAGCAGCTTCGAGGGACAGAATCAAGAGACCCAGTACTTC	CASSFEGQNQETQYF
NA	once	TRBV6-6	TRBJ1-5	TGTGCCGCCCAGGGCGGCAGCAATCAGCCCCAGCATTTT	CAAQGGSNQPQHF
NA	NA	TRBV11-2	TRBJ1-5	TGTGCCAGCAGCGTGGGCGGCAATCAGCCCCAGCATTTT	CASSVGGNQPQHF
NA	NA	TRBV19	TRBJ2-1	TGTGCCAGTAGTCGACTAGGCTACAATGAGCAGTTCTTC	CASSRLGYNEQFF
TRBD1	few	TRBV5-8	TRBJ1-1	TGTGCCAGCAGCTTGGGGGACAGGGGGCTAGACACTGAAGCTTTCTTT	CASSLGDRGLDTEAFF
NA	NA	TRBV29-1	TRBJ2-3	TGCAGCTCAAAGGGGCATCCCACAGATACGCAGTATTTT	CSSKGHPTDTQYF
TRBD1	NA	TRBV3-1/TRBV3-2	TRBJ1-5	TGTGCCAGCAGCCAACAAGGGACAGGCGATCAGCCCCAGCATTTT	CASSQQGTGDQPQHF
TRBD1	NA	TRBV19	TRBJ1-5	TGTGCCAGTAGTCTCCTCCGGGACAGAATAAATCAGCCCCAGCATTTT	CASSLLRDRINQPQHF
NA	NA	TRBV19	TRBJ1-5	TGTGCCAGTAGTATAGCAACAGCTGGCAATCAGCCCCAGCATTTT	CASSIATAGNQPQHF
NA	once	TRBV29-1	TRBJ2-3	TGCAGCGCTGGGGGGTGGAAAAGCACAGATACGCAGTATTTT	CSAGGWKSTDTQYF
NA	once	TRBV2	TRBJ1-6	TGTGCCAGCATGCTAGGGGGTATAGAAAATTCACCCCTCCACTTT	CASMLGGIENSPLHF